The next 5 T cell receptor beta chains were all read from a single sample in a study of T cell responses to AZD1222 COVID-19 vaccine. Using immunoSEQ multiplex PCR, the repertoire was profiled, and TCRdb retains in-frame clones only, with some absent. The table includes 130,000 to 150,000 clones, approximately 90% detected once. This specimen was peripheral blood, taken on day 0 of MenACWY control vaccination. Receptors were obtained from an adult in good health.

The gene calls are TRBV2 and TRBJ2-7; D is uncertain. The V end lost 5 bases, the J end lost 6 bases, and 8 bases lay between the germline ends. Germline-derived CDR1 and CDR2 are SNHLY and FYNNEI. The CDR3 runs 11 residues. For the CDR3, the DNA is TGTGCCAGCAGTTGGAGTTCCGAGCAGTACTTC. As protein: CASSWSSEQYF.

The CDR3 nucleotides are TGTGCCAGCAGCGTCAGATCAAAGGGCAGGGATGGCTACACCTTC. The encoded protein is CASSVRSKGRDGYTF. The chain combines TRBV25-1 with TRBJ1-2, with a possible D match to TRBD1 (5 bases). This CDR3 region has 15 residues. CDR1 is MGHDK and CDR2 is SYGVNS in the germline V gene. V was clipped by 6 bases and J by 6 bases, with 20 bases between them.

This chain connects TRBV7-2 to TRBJ2-3; the match to TRBD2 covers 9 bases. J gave up 3 bases and V 3 bases, and 7 bases lay outside the gene matches. The CDR3 spans 16 residues. Germline CDR1 is SGHTA and CDR2 is FQGNSA. CDR3 bases: TGTGCCAGCAGCTTCGTCGGCGGGGGGGGGACAGATACGCAGTATTTT. As protein: CASSFVGGGGTDTQYF.

This rearrangement joins TRBV29-1 to TRBJ1-4; possibly TRBD1 for D (6 bases). The CDR3 covers 13 residues. Trimming removed 5 bases from V and 7 bases from J, with 14 bases in between. Germline V gene lookup returns CDR1 SQVTM and CDR2 ANQGSEA. The CDR3 loop is CSVRGASSEKLFF. The CDR3 DNA sequence: TGCAGCGTTCGGGGGGCATCAAGTGAAAAACTGTTTTTT.

This clone was recorded once. The chain uses TRBV6-4 and TRBJ2-7; D is ambiguous. This CDR3 region has 13 residues. V shed 4 bases and J shed 3 bases, with 10 bases lying between them. Per germline, CDR1 MRHNA and CDR2 SNTAGT. As DNA, the CDR3 is TGTGCCAGCAGTGTCGAACCGCTCTACGAGCAGTACTTC. It codes for CASSVEPLYEQYF.